Reported below is one T cell receptor beta chain. These data come from a study of blood T cell repertoires in COVID-19. About the study: COVID-19 samples collected from the United States, Italy and Spain covered acute and convalescent phases. From T cells, B-cell-depleted T cells, or PBMCs came the material, which was cDNA or gDNA.

CDR3 length equals 17 residues. The V gene's germline CDR1 is SGHRS and CDR2 YFSETQ. Trimming at V came to 0 bases and at J to 12 bases, leaving 17 bases not matched to a gene. Sequencing was performed with immunoSEQ multiplex PCR; in TCRdb, only in-frame clones are kept and a portion is missing. The table shows over 200,000 clones, with roughly 88% occurring only once. Cohort assignment relied on participant-reported clinical history. Exposed enrollees encountered a COVID-19 case at some point within 2 weeks before study entry. This TCR derives from a young woman who had been exposed to COVID-19. Sequenced material: PBMCs or T cells enriched from blood (not recorded which). This chain connects TRBV5-1 to TRBJ1-1; 10 bases fit TRBD1. Here the CDR3 reads CASSLVRSVRDRGVSFF. CDR3 nucleotides: TGCGCCAGCAGCTTGGTGCGGTCCGTTCGGGACAGGGGTGTTTCTTTCTTT.